This TCR beta chain derives from a study of shared clonotypes between healthy human individuals. Study-wide findings and caveats: The four-donor shared clonotypes exceeded non-shared clonotypes in generation probability, with non-shared ones scoring lower.

For this clone: Its target is unknown.

Germline CDR1 and CDR2: SGHVS and FQNEAQ. This CDR3 contains 14 residues. V shed 3 bases, J shed 3 bases, and the junction held 3 bases outside the gene matches. A deep-level run was used for the assay. Template for every sorted-subset replicate PCR totaled about 0.2 ug DNA, 25,000 to 30,000 T cell genomes. Libraries were prepared by immunoSEQ multiplex PCR; TCRdb keeps only in-frame clonotypes and omits some of them. Among around 370,000 clones listed, around 96% were seen once. The clonotype originates from a man aged 25 to 40 in good health. The sample taken for sequencing was memory CD8+ T cells sorted from blood. Stated subset: CD45RO+ cells pooled with CCR7-negative TemRA cells. V is TRBV7-8 and J is TRBJ1-2; 8 bases fit TRBD1. The CDR3 reads CASSLVTGDYGYTF. The DNA for the CDR3 is TGTGCCAGCAGCTTGGTGACAGGGGACTATGGCTACACCTTC.